This TCR beta chain originates from a study of shared clonotypes between healthy human individuals. Trimming left V 5 bases short and J 1 base short, with 20 bases between. Germline values: CDR1 SGHTA, CDR2 FQGNSA. The CDR3 totals 17 residues. Method: immunoSEQ multiplex PCR; TCRdb's copy keeps in-frame clones and lacks some. Of millions of clones listed, approximately 94% are singletons. This clone appeared once. Naive CD8 populations comprised CD45RO-negative cells positively selected for CCR7, excluding terminally differentiated effector memory CD45RA+ cells. This chain joins TRBV7-2 and TRBJ1-1, with D possibly matching TRBD1 (5 bases). The origin of this receptor is a man aged 18 to 29 in good health. Sequencing used naive CD8+ T cells sorted from blood. The CDR3 is CASSVDPGAEENTEAFF. CDR3 sequence (DNA): TGTGCCAGCAGCGTAGACCCCGGGGCCGAAGAGAACACTGAAGCTTTCTTT.